The present T cell receptor beta chain was sequenced within a study of control samples from healthy donors and cancer patients. Trimming removed 5 bases at V and 7 bases at J, with 11 bases between. CDR1 and CDR2 from the germline V gene are MGHRA and YSYEKL. The CDR3 runs 13 residues. Libraries were prepared by immunoSEQ multiplex PCR; TCRdb keeps only in-frame clonotypes and omits some of them. Of about 150,000 clones in the sample, over 90% were seen once. This TCR was recovered from a man aged 50 to 59 in good health. V gene TRBV4-1 combines with J gene TRBJ1-4; D gene ambiguous. Sequenced sample: blood. In nucleotides, the CDR3 is TGCGCCAGCAGCTGGACCTTCCTTGAAAAACTGTTTTTT. Translation: CASSWTFLEKLFF.